The 32 T cell receptor beta chains given below trace back to one sample, sequenced in a study of cytomegalovirus exposure and HLA in healthy donors. With 60 Vbeta and 13 Jbeta primers, the PCR was carried out. The assay was immunoSEQ multiplex PCR, and TCRdb's table has in-frame clones only and misses some. The sample consists of 95,000 to 110,000 clones, 65% to 80% of them appearing once. Sample: PBMCs. The origin of the receptors is a woman in her late teens or twenties in good health and CMV-seropositive.

The rearrangement links TRBV5-8 to TRBJ2-5, with D perhaps matching TRBD1 (6 bases). The CDR3 has 15 amino acids. With 0 bases removed from V and 2 bases from J, the gap between germline ends came to 11 bases. Germline lookup yields CDR1 SGHTS and CDR2 YDEGEE. The CDR3 protein is CASSLGGRVQETQYF. The DNA of the CDR3 is TGTGCCAGCAGCTTGGGGGGGCGGGTACAAGAGACCCAGTACTTC.

This clone was counted a few times. The chain joins TRBV6-1 to TRBJ1-6, with D possibly TRBD1 on 5 matching bases. Germline CDR1 reads MNHNS; CDR2 reads SASEGT. The V and J ends lost 6 bases and 2 bases respectively, with 8 bases between them. The CDR3 is made up of 14 amino acids. The CDR3 here is CASSTGPYNSPLHF. CDR3 DNA: TGTGCCAGCAGCACAGGACCCTATAATTCACCCCTCCACTTT.

The chain combines TRBV27 with TRBJ2-3, with 10 bases fitting TRBD1. The CDR3 runs to 14 residues. Trimming cost V 5 bases and J 6 bases; bases outside gene matches: 5. CDR1 MNHEY and CDR2 SMNVEV come from the germline V gene (reference sequence). CDR3 amino acids: CASSVGQGWDTQYF. The CDR3 bases are TGTGCCAGCAGTGTGGGACAGGGGTGGGATACGCAGTATTTT.

For the CDR3, the DNA is TGTGCCAGCAGCTTCCCGGGAAACTATGGCTACACCTTC. Its protein product is CASSFPGNYGYTF. V usage is TRBV7-8 and J usage is TRBJ1-2, with D uncertain. V lost 3 bases and J 2 bases, leaving 7 bases between the germline ends. Germline CDR1 is SGHVS and CDR2 is FQNEAQ. The CDR3 totals 13 residues.

The chain combines TRBV10-1 with TRBJ1-1; 7 nucleotides agree with TRBD1. With V trimmed by 5 bases and J by 7 bases, 7 bases remained unmatched. The CDR3 is made up of 13 amino acids. The germline V gene has CDR1 WNHNN and CDR2 SYGVQD (reference sequence). The CDR3 bases are TGCGCCAGCAGTTTGACAGGGTTCGGTGAAGCTTTCTTT. It yields the protein CASSLTGFGEAFF.

The chain links TRBV27 to TRBJ2-7; maybe TRBD2 (5 bases). The CDR3 totals 15 residues. The V gene's germline CDR1 is MNHEY and CDR2 SMNVEV (reference sequence). The V and J ends lost 4 bases and 4 bases respectively, with 17 bases between them. CDR3 residues: CASSSEGLRIYEQYF. The CDR3 DNA follows: TGTGCCAGCAGTTCCGAGGGTCTCAGGATTTACGAGCAGTACTTC.

V gene TRBV9 combines with J gene TRBJ1-3; D gene uncertain. V gave up 0 bases and J gave up 8 bases, with 12 bases separating them. Germline V gives CDR1 SGDLS, CDR2 YYNGEE. This CDR3 is 14 amino acids long. The CDR3 sequence is CASSVAAQRDTIYF. The DNA for the CDR3 is TGTGCCAGCAGCGTAGCGGCTCAACGGGACACCATATATTTT.

This clone came up a few times. The V and J genes are TRBV2 and TRBJ2-2; 9 bases fit TRBD2. Germline V gene lookup returns CDR1 SNHLY and CDR2 FYNNEI. This CDR3 spans 18 amino acids. V was clipped by 6 bases and J by 7 bases; unmatched bases: 18. DNA of the CDR3: TGTGCCAGCAGCGACAGCTCCGGCGGGGGGGGCCGAGGCGGGGAGCTGTTTTTT. As protein: CASSDSSGGGGRGGELFF.

The rearrangement uses TRBV30 and TRBJ2-6, with 10 bases identical to TRBD2. This CDR3 comprises 18 residues. J lost 1 base, V lost 5 bases, and 11 bases had no gene match. Germline loops: CDR1 GTSNPN, CDR2 SVGIG (reference sequence). CDR3 in amino acids: CAWAGTSVVKSGANVLTF. The CDR3 coding sequence is TGTGCCTGGGCCGGGACTAGCGTGGTGAAATCTGGGGCCAACGTCCTGACTTTC.

This chain joins TRBV7-9 and TRBJ2-5; D is undetermined. CDR3 size: 12 residues. The germline V gene encodes CDR1 SEHNR and CDR2 FQNEAQ (reference sequence). Trimming removed 2 bases from V and 5 bases from J, with 6 bases in between. Here the CDR3 reads CASSLNLETQYF. The CDR3 coding sequence is TGTGCCAGCAGCTTAAATCTGGAGACCCAGTACTTC.

The chain uses TRBV29-1 and TRBJ1-1; tentative D call: TRBD1 (5 bases). Trimming removed 1 base at V and 1 base at J, with 7 bases between. Germline CDR1 and CDR2: SQVTM and ANQGSEA. This CDR3 contains 13 residues. Here the CDR3 reads CSVEVQGNTEAFF. CDR3 nucleotides: TGCAGCGTTGAAGTTCAGGGGAACACTGAAGCTTTCTTT.

The chain employs TRBV19 and TRBJ2-1; 13 bases agree with TRBD2. Germline V gene sequence: CDR1 LNHDA, CDR2 SQIVND (reference sequence). After removal of 9 bases from V and 4 bases from J, the junction contained 12 bases not matched to a gene. CDR3 length: 17 amino acids. CDR3 amino acids: CASTPKPGLAGYNEQFF. CDR3 nucleotides: TGTGCCAGCACCCCAAAACCGGGACTAGCGGGATACAATGAGCAGTTCTTC. Full variable domain (remainder filled in from reference TRBV19 and TRBJ2-1): DGGITQSPKYLFRKEGQNVTLSCEQNLNHDAMYWYRQDPGQGLRLIYYSQIVNDFQKGDIAEGYSVSREKKESFPLTVTSAQKNPTAFYLCASTPKPGLAGYNEQFFGPGTRLTVL.

The chain combines TRBV11-3 with TRBJ2-7; unclear D gene. V was pared by 2 bases and J by 0 bases, with 11 bases between. Germline lookup yields CDR1 SGHNT and CDR2 YENEEA. This CDR3 has 15 residues. The CDR3 loop is CASSLRGGPSYEQYF. The DNA of the CDR3 is TGTGCCAGCAGCTTAAGAGGTGGCCCCTCCTACGAGCAGTACTTC. The variable domain in full, completed from reference TRBV11-3 and TRBJ2-7, reads EAGVVQSPRYKIIEKKQPVAFWCNPISGHNTLYWYLQNLGQGPELLIRYENEEAVDDSQLPKDRFSAERLKGVDSTLKIQPAELGDSAVYLCASSLRGGPSYEQYFGPGTRLTVT.

The chain employs TRBV29-1 and TRBJ1-1, with a possible D match to TRBD1 (5 bases). The V end lost 6 bases, the J end lost 0 bases, and 8 bases lay between the germline ends. This CDR3 spans 12 amino acids. From germline, CDR1 is SQVTM and CDR2 ANQGSEA. For the CDR3, the DNA is TGCAGCGTCCGGGGGATGAACACTGAAGCTTTCTTT. It yields the protein CSVRGMNTEAFF.

V is TRBV7-2 and J is TRBJ1-4; D is unresolved. The germline V gene has CDR1 SGHTA and CDR2 FQGNSA. The CDR3 has 15 amino acids. Trimming cost V 5 bases and J 5 bases, with 15 bases left between them. The CDR3 loop is CASSLQSGINEKLFF. CDR3 DNA: TGTGCCAGCAGCCTACAAAGCGGGATAAATGAAAAACTGTTTTTT.

V gene TRBV18 combines with J gene TRBJ1-1, with a possible D match to TRBD1 (6 bases). Deletions cut 3 bases from V and 2 bases from J, with 13 bases between. Germline V gene sequence: CDR1 KGHSH, CDR2 LQKENI. This CDR3 is built from 15 residues. Written as DNA, the CDR3 is TGTGCCAGCTCACCCGTGGGGGCGTTTAACACTGAAGCTTTCTTT. It translates to CASSPVGAFNTEAFF. Full variable domain (outside the CDR3, taken from reference TRBV18 and TRBJ1-1): NAGVMQNPRHLVRRRGQEARLRCSPMKGHSHVYWYRQLPEEGLKFMVYLQKENIIDESGMPKERFSAEFPKEGPSILRIQQVVRGDSAAYFCASSPVGAFNTEAFFGQGTRLTVV.

The J gene is TRBJ2-7, the V gene TRBV7-6, with 8 bases lining up with TRBD2. The CDR3 is 19 amino acids. Losses at the gene ends were 0 bases for V and 0 bases for J; bases not matched to a gene: 13. Germline CDR1 reads SGHVS; CDR2 reads FNYEAQ. CDR3 sequence (DNA): TGTGCCAGCAGCTTAGCGGTAGCGGGAACCTCCTCGGGCTCCTACGAGCAGTACTTC. This encodes CASSLAVAGTSSGSYEQYF.

The chain has TRBV18 and TRBJ1-4; the D gene is possibly TRBD1 (5 bases). CDR3 size: 16 residues. The V end lost 1 base, the J end lost 2 bases, and 11 bases lay between the germline ends. Germline V gene data show CDR1 as KGHSH and CDR2 as LQKENI. The CDR3 sequence is CASSPRGGVTNEKLFF. The CDR3 DNA reads TGTGCCAGCTCACCACGGGGAGGGGTGACTAATGAAAAACTGTTTTTT.

The chain recombines TRBV6-1 with TRBJ2-7, with D possibly TRBD1 on 6 matching bases. The CDR3 has 13 residues. The germline V and J ends were trimmed by 7 bases and 6 bases, with 16 bases remaining between them. Germline V CDR1 and CDR2: MNHNS, SASEGT. As DNA, the CDR3 is TGTGCCAGCATGGAACAGGGCCCAATCGAGCAGTACTTC. Amino acids: CASMEQGPIEQYF.

V usage is TRBV6-5 and J usage is TRBJ2-5; 14 bases map to TRBD2. Per the germline V gene, CDR1 is MNHEY and CDR2 is SVGAGI. This CDR3 is 16 amino acids long. After removal of 0 bases from V and 6 bases from J, the junction contained 3 bases not matched to a gene. The CDR3 here is CASSYSGTSGSQTQYF. Written as DNA, the CDR3 is TGTGCCAGCAGTTACTCAGGGACTAGCGGGAGTCAGACCCAGTACTTC.

This clone was observed a single time. The V gene is TRBV27, the J gene TRBJ1-3, with 10 positions matching TRBD1. Germline CDR1 MNHEY, CDR2 SMNVEV (reference sequence). V gave up 3 bases and J gave up 2 bases; unmatched junction bases: 1. The CDR3 is made up of 15 amino acids. This chain's CDR3 is CASSFDRGPGNTIYF. The DNA for the CDR3 is TGTGCCAGCAGTTTCGACAGGGGGCCTGGAAACACCATATATTTT.

This chain links TRBV28 with TRBJ1-5, with a tentative D call TRBD1 (6 bases). The CDR3 totals 16 residues. Trimming stripped 5 bases from V and 5 bases from J, with 19 bases between. The germline CDR1 and CDR2 sequences are MDHEN and SYDVKM. The CDR3 is CASSPHLQTGYQPQHF. The CDR3, as DNA: TGTGCCAGCAGTCCCCATCTCCAGACAGGTTATCAGCCCCAGCATTTT.

This clone is a singleton in its sample. The rearrangement uses TRBV7-2 and TRBJ2-5; 11 bases agree with TRBD2. The CDR3 loop spans 16 amino acids. Germline V gives CDR1 SGHTA, CDR2 FQGNSA. Trimming took 5 bases from V and 5 from J; bases not matched to a gene: 10. As DNA, the CDR3 is TGTGCCAGCAGCCTTAATAGCGGGAGGGCCGTGGAGACCCAGTACTTC. This translates into CASSLNSGRAVETQYF.

The V gene is TRBV11-2, the J gene TRBJ1-2; maybe TRBD1 (6 bases). Germline CDR1 and CDR2: SGHAT and FQNNGV. This CDR3 spans 14 amino acids. Trimming pared 5 bases from V and 6 bases from J, leaving 16 bases between. CDR3 amino acids: CASSISRGGDGYTF. DNA for the CDR3: TGTGCCAGCAGCATCTCTCGGGGGGGCGATGGCTACACCTTC.

The sample holds a few counts of this clone. The chain links TRBV19 to TRBJ2-5; 8 bases are shared with TRBD2. The germline gives CDR1 LNHDA, CDR2 SQIVND (reference sequence). V lost 4 bases, J lost 6 bases, and 19 bases stayed unmatched. The CDR3 is made up of 18 amino acids. The CDR3 DNA follows: TGTGCCAGTAGTACCCTTAGCGGGAACACGGGTTTCGTAAAGACCCAGTACTTC. It is translated as CASSTLSGNTGFVKTQYF.

This chain connects TRBV7-9 to TRBJ1-1; possibly TRBD1 for D (6 bases). This CDR3 contains 14 residues. CDR1 and CDR2 from the germline V gene are SEHNR and FQNEAQ (reference sequence). Trimming pared 2 bases from V and 5 bases from J, leaving 12 bases between. DNA of the CDR3: TGTGCCAGCAGCTTACAGGGGATTGGGACTGAAGCTTTCTTT. Residues: CASSLQGIGTEAFF.

The chain employs TRBV28 and TRBJ1-5, with D possibly being TRBD1 (6 bases). Germline loops: CDR1 MDHEN, CDR2 SYDVKM. The V and J ends lost 3 bases and 3 bases respectively, with 21 bases between them. CDR3 length: 18 amino acids. The CDR3 DNA sequence: TGTGCCAGCAGTTTTACCCCGGCCCGGCAGGGGTACAATCAGCCCCAGCATTTT. Translating it yields CASSFTPARQGYNQPQHF.

This clone was seen a few times. J is TRBJ1-3 and V is TRBV5-1; D is unresolved. The germline V and J ends were trimmed by 5 bases and 0 bases, with 6 bases remaining between them. Germline CDR1 reads SGHRS; CDR2 reads YFSETQ. CDR3 length equals 13 residues. CDR3 nucleotides: TGCGCCAGCAGGATGAGCTCTGGAAACACCATATATTTT. Amino acid sequence: CASRMSSGNTIYF.

The chain employs TRBV5-1 and TRBJ2-3; D perhaps matches TRBD1 (6 bases). Per the germline V gene, CDR1 is SGHRS and CDR2 is YFSETQ. This CDR3 region has 15 residues. V lost 1 base to trimming and J lost 1 base, with 10 bases between them. CDR3 sequence: CASSLWAGGTDTQYF. CDR3 in DNA: TGCGCCAGCAGCTTGTGGGCAGGGGGCACAGATACGCAGTATTTT.

This clone was detected a few times. The chain has TRBV5-4 and TRBJ2-5; 9 nucleotides agree with TRBD1. The end of the DNA is better explained by TRBJ2-7, so the J call may be wrong. Germline V gene sequence: CDR1 SGHNT, CDR2 YYREEE (reference sequence). CDR3 size: 15 residues. The DNA for the CDR3 is TGTGCCAGCAGCTCACGGGACAGGGCTAACTACGAGCAGTACTTC. Protein product: CASSSRDRANYEQYF.

V and J are TRBV12-5 and TRBJ2-7; 7 nucleotides align to TRBD2. Germline CDR1 reads LGHNT; CDR2 reads FRNRAP. Losses at the gene ends were 7 bases for V and 6 bases for J; bases not matched to a gene: 12. This CDR3 comprises 14 residues. The CDR3 loop reads CASARGGGGREQYF. CDR3 coding DNA: TGTGCTAGTGCCCGTGGTGGGGGGGGACGCGAGCAGTACTTC.

The chain uses TRBV29-1 and TRBJ2-7, with D possibly TRBD1 on 5 matching bases. This CDR3 comprises 11 residues. Germline CDR1 is SQVTM and CDR2 is ANQGSEA. Deletions cut 6 bases from V and 7 bases from J, with 13 bases between. The DNA of the CDR3 is TGCAGCGTAGGGTACAGGAGTGAGCAGTACTTC. Its protein is CSVGYRSEQYF.